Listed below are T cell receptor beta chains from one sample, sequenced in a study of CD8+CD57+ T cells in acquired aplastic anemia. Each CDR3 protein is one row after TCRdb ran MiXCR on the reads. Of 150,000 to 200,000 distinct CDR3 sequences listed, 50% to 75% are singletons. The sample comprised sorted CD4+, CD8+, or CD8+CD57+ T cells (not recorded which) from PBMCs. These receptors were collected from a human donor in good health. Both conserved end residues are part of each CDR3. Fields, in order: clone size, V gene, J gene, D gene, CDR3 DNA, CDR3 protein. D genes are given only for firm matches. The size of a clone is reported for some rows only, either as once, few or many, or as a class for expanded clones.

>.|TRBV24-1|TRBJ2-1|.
TGTGCCACCAGTGGAGGCAGGGGATCCTACAATGAGCAGTTCTTC
CATSGGRGSYNEQFF
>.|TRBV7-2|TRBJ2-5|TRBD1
TGTGCCAGCAGCTTAATGGGGACAGGGCGGGAGACCCAGTACTTC
CASSLMGTGRETQYF
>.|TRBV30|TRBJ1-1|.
TGTGCCTGGAGTGGGGAGACAGCCCCTGAAGCTTTCTTT
CAWSGETAPEAFF
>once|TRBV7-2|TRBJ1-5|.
TGTGCCAGCAGCTTATTGGGTACGGGCAATCAGCCCCAGCATTTT
CASSLLGTGNQPQHF
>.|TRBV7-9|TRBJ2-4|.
TGTGCCAGCAGCTTAGGGCAGGCCAAAAACATTCAGTACTTC
CASSLGQAKNIQYF
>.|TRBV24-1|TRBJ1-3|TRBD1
TGTGCCAGCTCACGTGCAGGGGGGAAAGGAAACACCATATATTTT
CASSRAGGKGNTIYF
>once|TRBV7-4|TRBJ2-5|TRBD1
TGTGCCAGCAGCTTAGCGCTTCTGGGACAGGGGTTAGAGACCCAGTACTTC
CASSLALLGQGLETQYF
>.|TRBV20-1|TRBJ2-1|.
TGCAGTGCTAGGCGGTGGGAGGTGTTCGATGAGCAGTTCTTC
CSARRWEVFDEQFF
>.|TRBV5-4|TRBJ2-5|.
TGTGCCAGCAGCTTGGAGATGAGCAGGGAAGAGACCCAGTACTTC
CASSLEMSREETQYF
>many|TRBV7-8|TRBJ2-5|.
TGTGCCAGCAGATCCGGACTGGCCGACCAAGAGACCCAGTACTTC
CASRSGLADQETQYF
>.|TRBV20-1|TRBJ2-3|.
TGCAGTGCTAGAGCCGAAATCACAGATACGCAGTATTTT
CSARAEITDTQYF
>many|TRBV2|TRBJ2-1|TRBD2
TGTGCCAGACATACTAGCGACCGATTTGGGAATGAGCAGTTCTTC
CARHTSDRFGNEQFF
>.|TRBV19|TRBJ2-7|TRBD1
TGTGCCACCTCGAGGGACAGGGGTGACGAGCAGTACTTC
CATSRDRGDEQYF
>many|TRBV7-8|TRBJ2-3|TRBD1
TGTGCCAGCAGCTTAGGGGCAGGGGGCCCAACAGATACGCAGTATTTT
CASSLGAGGPTDTQYF
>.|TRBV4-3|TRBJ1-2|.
TGCGCCAGCAGCCAAGGGCTAAGTTCCTATGGCTACACCTTC
CASSQGLSSYGYTF
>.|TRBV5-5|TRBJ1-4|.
TGTGCCAGCAGCCGCTGGGGGAGGGGGAATGAAAAACTGTTTTTT
CASSRWGRGNEKLFF
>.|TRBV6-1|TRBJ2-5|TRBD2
TGTGCCAGCACTCCAGCGGGGGGACCCTTTGAGACCCAGTACTTC
CASTPAGGPFETQYF
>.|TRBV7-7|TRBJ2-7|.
TGTGCCAGCAGCTTAGGTCCCAGGGGCTCGGACGAGCAGTACTTC
CASSLGPRGSDEQYF
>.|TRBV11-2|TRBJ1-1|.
TGTGCCAGCAGCTCGTCAGGGGAAAACACTGAAGCTTTCTTT
CASSSSGENTEAFF
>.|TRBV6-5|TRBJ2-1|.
TGTGCCAGCAGTTACCCGGAACGAGACTTAACCTACAATGAGCAGTTCTTC
CASSYPERDLTYNEQFF
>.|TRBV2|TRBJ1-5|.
TGTGCCAGCACGGCCTCTCAGAGTAATCAGCCCCAGCATTTT
CASTASQSNQPQHF
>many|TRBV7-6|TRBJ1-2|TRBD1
TGTGCCAGCAGCTCCGGGACAGGGAGTGGGGGCTACACCTTC
CASSSGTGSGGYTF
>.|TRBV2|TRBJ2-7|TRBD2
TGTGCCAGCAGCCTCCAGCGGGACTACGAGCAGTACTTC
CASSLQRDYEQYF
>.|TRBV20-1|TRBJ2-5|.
TGCAGTGCTAGAGATCGCATTAGTCCCCAAGAGACCCAGTACTTC
CSARDRISPQETQYF
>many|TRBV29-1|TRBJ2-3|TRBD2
TGCAGCGTTGGATCCGGGACTAGCTTTGCAGATACGCAGTATTTT
CSVGSGTSFADTQYF
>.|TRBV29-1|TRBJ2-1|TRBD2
TGCAGCGTTGACAGCGGGGGGGCTTGGGAGCAGTTCTTC
CSVDSGGAWEQFF
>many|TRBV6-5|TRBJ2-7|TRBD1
TGTGCCAGCAGTTACGCCCCGGGACAGGGGGCTGAAGAGCAGTACTTC
CASSYAPGQGAEEQYF
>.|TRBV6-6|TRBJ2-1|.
TGTGCCAGCAGTTACGGGAGCTCCTACAATGAGCAGTTCTTC
CASSYGSSYNEQFF
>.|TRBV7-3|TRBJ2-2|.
TGTGCCAGCAGGCCGGGCAGGACAACCGGGGAGCTGTTTTTT
CASRPGRTTGELFF
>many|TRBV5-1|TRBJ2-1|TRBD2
TGCGCCAGCAGCTTGTGGCCCGCGGGGGGGCCGAGGAATGAGCAGTTCTTC
CASSLWPAGGPRNEQFF
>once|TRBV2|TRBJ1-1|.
TGTGCCAGCAGGGATCACAAGAACACTGAAGCTTTCTTT
CASRDHKNTEAFF
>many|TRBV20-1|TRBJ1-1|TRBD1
TGCAGTGCTAGAGACGCCGACAGGGGGCGCGTTCCTTTCTTT
CSARDADRGRVPFF
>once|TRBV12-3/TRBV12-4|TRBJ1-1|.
TGTGCCAGCAGTCCCGGGACATACACTGAAGCTTTCTTT
CASSPGTYTEAFF
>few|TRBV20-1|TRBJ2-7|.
TGCAGTGCTAGAGGAACGCAGGAATCCTACGAGCAGTACTTC
CSARGTQESYEQYF
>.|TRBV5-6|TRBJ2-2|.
TGTGCCAGCAGCTTGGTGCTCACTAGTACCGGGGAGCTGTTTTTT
CASSLVLTSTGELFF
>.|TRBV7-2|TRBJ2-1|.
TGTGCCAGCAGCCCAGAAACGCACCTCAATGAGCAGTTCTTC
CASSPETHLNEQFF
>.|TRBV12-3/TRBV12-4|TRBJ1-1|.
TGTGCCAGCGGGCCTGAAGCTTTCTTT
CASGPEAFF
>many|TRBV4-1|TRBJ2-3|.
TGCGCCAGCAGCCTTCCGGGACTTAACACAGATACGCAGTATTTT
CASSLPGLNTDTQYF
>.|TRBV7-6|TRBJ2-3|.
TGTGCCAGCAGCGTACGCTCGGGGACAGATACGCAGTATTTT
CASSVRSGTDTQYF
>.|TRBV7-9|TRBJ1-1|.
TGTGCCAGCAGCTTAGAACAAGCTTTCTTT
CASSLEQAFF
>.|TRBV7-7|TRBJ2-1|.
TGTGCCAGCAGCAGGACAGTGTACAATGAGCAGTTCTTC
CASSRTVYNEQFF
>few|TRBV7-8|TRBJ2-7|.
TGTGCCAGCAGCCCTCAGACAGGCGACGAGAAGTACTTC
CASSPQTGDEKYF
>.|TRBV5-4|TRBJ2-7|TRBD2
TGTGCCAGCGGCTACCCGGGGGGGACCGGCGAGCAGTACTTC
CASGYPGGTGEQYF
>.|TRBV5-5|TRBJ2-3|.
TGTGCCAGCACCATGGGGCAGGGCTATCCTGGGGATACGCAGTATTTT
CASTMGQGYPGDTQYF
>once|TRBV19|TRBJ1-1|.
TGTGCCAGTAGTATAGTTCCAGGGAACACTGAAGCTTTCTTT
CASSIVPGNTEAFF
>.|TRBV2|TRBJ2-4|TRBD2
TGTGCCAGCAGTGCGGGACTAGCGGGGGGGCTGGCCAAAAACATTCAGTACTTC
CASSAGLAGGLAKNIQYF
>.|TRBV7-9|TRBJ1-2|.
TGTGCCAGCAGCCCCGGACAGCACTATGGCTACACCTTC
CASSPGQHYGYTF